The entry that follows covers one TCR beta chain sequence. This sample stems from a study of blood T cell repertoires in COVID-19. Assay: immunoSEQ multiplex PCR; the TCRdb copy retains only in-frame clones and omits some. The sample consists of over 150,000 clones, about 86% of them appearing once. Unmatched junction bases numbered 11, after V lost 5 bases and J lost 6 bases. CDR1 SEHNR and CDR2 FQNEAQ come from the germline V gene (reference sequence). The CDR3 runs to 15 residues. The V and J genes are TRBV7-9 and TRBJ1-2, with 8 positions matching TRBD1. The sample consisted of peripheral blood. The TCR sequence derives from a man between 65 and 85 years old with active or convalescent COVID-19. CDR3 loop: CASSQSGTGGNGYTF. The CDR3 DNA sequence: TGTGCCAGCAGCCAGAGCGGTACAGGGGGTAATGGCTACACCTTC.